This T cell receptor beta chain was retrieved from a study of T-cell reconstitution after alpha-beta-depleted transplantation in children. Germline V lookup: CDR1 MNHEY, CDR2 SVGAGI. The CDR3 totals 11 residues. V shed 8 bases and J 12 bases; nucleotides not matched to a gene: 7. In regard to this clonotype: Its antigen is still unknown.

Notes on the study in general: The authors attributed T-cell counts and diversity one year after transplant mostly to newly produced T cells. Several hundred expanded graft clones reportedly gave rise to the alpha-beta T cells present about two months after transplant.

Unique molecular identifiers were used to barcode this TCRbeta library. From the PCR reads, TCRdb called clonotypes with MiXCR, one entry per CDR3 protein. The sample lists 440,000 or so distinct CDR3 sequences; 43% were seen once. The material sequenced was PBMCs, taken before TCRalphabeta/CD19-depleted stem cell transplant. This clonotype was obtained from a girl aged 2-10 years with aplastic anemia, due to receive a stem cell transplant. The rearrangement joins TRBV6-5 to TRBJ2-3, with 8 bases identical to TRBD2. The CDR3 DNA reads as TGTGCCAGCGGACCGGGACTAGTTCAGTATTTT. Translation gives CASGPGLVQYF.